This TCR beta chain was obtained from a study of T cells in Graves' hyperthyroidism and ophthalmopathy. Study-wide results and limits: Ophthalmopathy got predicted by the model a median about six months before its onset. Within blood appeared most thyroid clonotypes that had expanded above 0.001. Ophthalmopathy was distinguished from stable hyperthyroidism by 13 V-J signatures.

Clinical Activity Scores of at least 3, NOSPECS grades of at least 4 and durations under 3 months characterized ophthalmopathy patients. The junction had 7 bases not matched to a gene; V was cut back by 5 bases and J by 6 bases. Germline values: CDR1 SGHRS, CDR2 YFSETQ. The CDR3 is 15 residues long. The source material, RNA transcripts, was used to amplify TCR beta CDR3 regions. First-round RT-PCR with HTBI primers amplified the TCR CDR3 region. TCRdb reprocessed the multiplex PCR reads with MiXCR, giving one entry per CDR3 protein. The sample has fewer than 450,000 distinct CDR3 sequences, more than 12% seen once. Notes on this clonotype: Its antigen is undetermined.

The receptor's source is a man in his fifties or sixties with Graves' ophthalmopathy. Material: blood. This chain joins TRBV5-1 and TRBJ2-2, with 10 bases aligning to TRBD2. Here the CDR3 reads CASSQTSGWAGELFF. CDR3 bases: TGCGCCAGCAGTCAGACTAGCGGGTGGGCCGGGGAGCTGTTTTTT.